These 23 T cell receptor beta chains were sequenced from one sample in a study of T cells in Graves' hyperthyroidism and ophthalmopathy. From RNA transcripts, TCR beta CDR3 regions were amplified. Carried out on the TCR CDR3, a first-round RT-PCR used the HTBI primer set. One entry per CDR3 protein, called by TCRdb with MiXCR from the multiplex PCR reads. Here the sample spans about 420,000 distinct CDR3 sequences, 15% to 17% being singletons. The sequencing input was blood. The source is a woman younger than 35 with Graves' hyperthyroidism.

The chain joins TRBV24-1 to TRBJ2-1; 10 positions agree with TRBD1. With V trimmed by 3 bases and J by 1 base, 8 bases remained unmatched. CDR1 and CDR2 from the germline V gene are KGHDR and SFDVKD. The CDR3 sequence is 18 residues long. CDR3 in DNA: TGTGCCACCAGTGATCACGGACTGGGACAGGGGTCCTACAATGAGCAGTTCTTC. It is translated as CATSDHGLGQGSYNEQFF.

The V gene is TRBV5-1, the J gene TRBJ2-1, with 8 bases fitting TRBD2. The V and J ends lost 1 base and 3 bases, in that order; junction bases with no gene match: 6. Looked up from germline, CDR1 is SGHRS and CDR2 is YFSETQ. The CDR3 length is 16 residues. CDR3 amino acids: CASSLTSSGVYNEQFF. CDR3 DNA: TGCGCCAGCAGCTTGACGAGTAGCGGGGTCTACAATGAGCAGTTCTTC.

This chain uses TRBV3-1 with TRBJ1-4; tentative D call: TRBD1 (5 bases). Trimming left V 3 bases short and J 4 bases short, with 9 bases between. Germline CDR1 and CDR2: LGHDT and YNNKEL (reference sequence). The CDR3 is 14 residues long. The CDR3 region is CASSQGLFNEKLFF. DNA for the CDR3: TGTGCCAGCAGCCAGGGACTGTTTAATGAAAAACTGTTTTTT.

The genes are TRBV9 and TRBJ2-1; TRBD2 matches 13 bases. This CDR3 comprises 17 residues. Per germline, CDR1 SGDLS and CDR2 YYNGEE. Losses at the gene ends were 0 bases for V and 8 bases for J; bases not matched to a gene: 8. In nucleotides, the CDR3 is TGTGCCAGCAGCGTAGGGAGACTAGCGGGGGGTACCTATGAGCAGTTCTTC. Translating it yields CASSVGRLAGGTYEQFF.

This clonotype has a count of ten or more. The chain links TRBV6-6 to TRBJ1-6; D ambiguous. The CDR3 is 18 amino acids. CDR1 is MNHNY and CDR2 is SVGAGI in the germline V gene (reference sequence). The germline V and J ends were trimmed by 0 bases and 0 bases, with 12 bases remaining between them. The CDR3 protein is CASSYSKLGSSYNSPLHF. The CDR3 nucleotides read TGTGCCAGCAGTTACTCGAAACTCGGGAGCTCCTATAATTCACCCCTCCACTTT.

Many counts were recorded for this clonotype. Its ends do not fully match the called genes, so a read error is possible. The rearrangement joins TRBV11-2 to TRBJ2-7; no clear D gene. Germline assignment: CDR1 SGHAT and CDR2 FQNNGV. This CDR3 contains 12 residues. CDR3 loop: CASSLDLSEQYF. The CDR3 DNA reads TGCGCCAGCAGCTTGGATTTGAGCGAGCAGTACTTC.

V usage is TRBV4-1 and J usage is TRBJ2-3, with 10 nucleotides matching TRBD1. The V and J ends lost 3 bases and 4 bases, in that order; junction bases with no gene match: 4. CDR3 length equals 15 residues. Germline V gives CDR1 MGHRA, CDR2 YSYEKL. The CDR3 here is CASSQPGTGADTQYF. The DNA of the CDR3 is TGCGCCAGCAGCCAGCCCGGGACAGGGGCAGATACGCAGTATTTT.

As to this clonotype: An end of the junction differs from the germline gene, which may be a read error. The V gene is TRBV2, the J gene TRBJ2-2; a weak D match, TRBD1 (7 bases). Germline CDR1 is SNHLY and CDR2 is FYNNEI. This CDR3 spans 15 amino acids. The CDR3 DNA follows: TGTGCCAGCAAACCGTCGACAGGGAACACCGGGGGGCTGTTTTTT. This encodes CASKPSTGNTGGLFF.

As regards this clonotype: A much larger clone differs by one base, so this may be a read error. The CDR3 reads CSSSPGLAPTPNEQFF. The DNA of the CDR3 is TGCTCCAGCAGCCCGGGACTAGCACCCACCCCGAATGAGCAGTTCTTC. J is TRBJ2-1 and V is TRBV5-1; TRBD2 matches 9 bases. The germline gives CDR1 SGHRS, CDR2 YFSETQ. This CDR3 is built from 16 residues.

This sequence joins TRBV27 and TRBJ2-7; TRBD1 or TRBD2 may be the D gene (5 bases each). Trimming took off 1 base at V and 6 bases at J, with 13 bases between the two ends. The germline gives CDR1 MNHEY, CDR2 SMNVEV (reference sequence). The CDR3 runs to 14 residues. This chain's CDR3 is CASSLLAWGSEQYF. The CDR3, as DNA: TGTGCCAGCAGTTTATTAGCTTGGGGGAGCGAGCAGTACTTC.

This clonotype appeared many times. The gene calls are TRBV11-2 and TRBJ2-7, with 7 bases fitting TRBD1. The ends lost 5 bases at V and 3 bases at J; junction bases unmatched: 7. The CDR3 covers 14 residues. Germline values: CDR1 SGHAT, CDR2 FQNNGV. The CDR3 nucleotides read TGTGCCAGCAGCCTATCGGGACAGCTCTACGAGCAGTACTTC. This encodes CASSLSGQLYEQYF.

This clonotype was seen more than once but under ten times. CDR3 loop: CASSGGGEQFF. The DNA for the CDR3 is TGTGCCAGCAGTGGAGGGGGTGAGCAGTTCTTC. V gene TRBV7-3 combines with J gene TRBJ2-1; D tentatively fits TRBD1 or TRBD2 (6 bases each). The germline gives CDR1 SGHTA, CDR2 FQGTGA. This CDR3 spans 11 amino acids. V lost 6 bases, J lost 9 bases, and 9 bases lay in between.

This clonotype was recorded many times. The V call is TRBV4-1, the J call TRBJ1-5, with D hard to call. The length of the CDR3 is 14 residues. Trimming took off 0 bases at V and 6 bases at J, with 9 bases between the two ends. CDR1 MGHRA and CDR2 YSYEKL come from the germline V gene. CDR3: CASSQDYVGQPQHF. As DNA, the CDR3 is TGCGCCAGCAGCCAAGATTATGTAGGTCAGCCCCAGCATTTT.

This clonotype showed up many times. V usage is TRBV20-1 and J usage is TRBJ1-4, with D possibly being TRBD1 (5 bases). CDR1 and CDR2 from the germline V gene are DFQATT and SNEGSKA (reference sequence). The CDR3 consists of 13 residues. Here the CDR3 DNA reads TGCAGCGGGACGGGGGAAGCAGGTGAAAAACTGTTTTTT. Its translation is CSGTGEAGEKLFF.

As to this clonotype: One junction end does not reproduce the germline sequence, and a read error may be involved. The V and J genes are TRBV10-3 and TRBJ2-3; unclear D gene. The CDR3 runs 14 residues. Germline CDR1 ENHRY, CDR2 SYGVKD. As DNA, the CDR3 is TGTGCCATCAGTTCAGAGACGAGACCCGATACGCGGTATTTT. This translates into CAISSETRPDTRYF.

The sample holds a few counts of this clonotype. CDR3 DNA: TGTGCCAGCAGCCAAGCACAGGGGGGGAATTCACCCCTCCACTTT. Translating it yields CASSQAQGGNSPLHF. This chain connects TRBV3-1 to TRBJ1-6, with 8 bases lining up with TRBD1. This CDR3 region has 15 residues. CDR1 and CDR2 (germline): LGHDT, YNNKEL (reference sequence). V dropped 1 base and J dropped 7; count of bases not matched to a gene: 3.

This clonotype was seen at least ten times. The rearrangement uses TRBV20-1 and TRBJ2-1; D is uncertain. Germline loops: CDR1 DFQATT, CDR2 SNEGSKA (reference sequence). Trimming took 0 bases from V and 5 from J, leaving 14 bases between them. CDR3 length: 15 residues. CDR3 in amino acids: CSARESVLLDNEQFF. The CDR3 nucleotides are TGCAGTGCTAGAGAGTCAGTACTGCTAGACAATGAGCAGTTCTTC.

A word on this clonotype: At one of its ends the junction is not consistent with the germline gene, which may arise from a read error. The rearrangement joins TRBV18 to TRBJ1-1; a possible D gene is TRBD1 (5 bases). CDR1 KGHSH and CDR2 LQKENI come from the germline V gene. The CDR3 extends over 17 amino acids. The CDR3 DNA reads TGTGCCAGCTCTCCACCTACAGGTATTGGAATGAACACTGAAGCTTTCTTT. It encodes CASSPPTGIGMNTEAFF.

This clonotype was observed a few times. This may be a read error, as it is one base from a much larger clone. This chain uses TRBV12-3 or TRBV12-4 with TRBJ1-2; D is uncertain. CDR3 length: 14 residues. The CDR3 protein is CASGLSGRNYGYTF. The CDR3 DNA is TGTGCCAGCGGTTTGTCAGGACGGAACTATGGCTACACCTTC.

This rearrangement joins TRBV18 to TRBJ2-5; TRBD1 agrees at 7 bases. This CDR3 comprises 14 residues. Germline CDR1 KGHSH, CDR2 LQKENI. V lost 0 bases and J lost 5; bases outside the gene matches: 3. The DNA of the CDR3 is TGTGCCAGCTCACCACCGACAGGGACGGAGACCCAGTACTTC. It yields the protein CASSPPTGTETQYF.

This clonotype showed up just a few times. CDR3 residues: CSATRGRRTSGNTIYF. For the CDR3, the DNA is TGCAGTGCCACACGGGGCAGGCGAACCTCTGGAAACACCATATATTTT. The chain links TRBV20-1 to TRBJ1-3; weak D call: TRBD1 (5 bases). Germline lookup yields CDR1 DFQATT and CDR2 SNEGSKA (reference sequence). Trimming removed 6 bases from V and 0 bases from J, with 18 bases in between. This CDR3 is built from 16 residues.

This clonotype was seen ten or more times. This chain joins TRBV2 and TRBJ1-5, with TRBD1 matching over 10 bases. This CDR3 is 15 amino acids long. V shed 3 bases and J 3 bases; nucleotides not matched to a gene: 2. The V gene's germline CDR1 is SNHLY and CDR2 FYNNEI. CDR3 coding DNA: TGTGCCAGCAGTGAGGACAGGGGGTTCAATCAGCCCCAGCATTTT. Amino acids: CASSEDRGFNQPQHF.

There are a few counts of this clonotype. The CDR3 DNA reads TGTGCCACCGCTCCGGGACCGGGATATGGCAATGAGCAGTTCTTC. This gives the protein CATAPGPGYGNEQFF. This chain uses TRBV24-1 with TRBJ2-1; D may match TRBD1 or TRBD2 (5 bases each). The length of the CDR3 is 15 residues. From germline, CDR1 is KGHDR and CDR2 SFDVKD. The V end lost 9 bases, the J end lost 6 bases, and 20 bases lay between the germline ends.